This T cell receptor beta chain came from a study of human T cells and chemical hapten exposure. General observations from the study: Donors, who had alopecia, may show an immune response that differs from healthy people's.

The CDR3 consists of 13 residues. Trimming removed 6 bases at V and 8 bases at J, with 14 bases between. The germline gives CDR1 SGHTA, CDR2 FQGNSA. This clonotype was counted between two and nine times. The antigen is unknown. TCRdb ran MiXCR on the RACE reads and lists one entry per CDR3 protein. The table lists about 120,000 distinct CDR3 sequences, 13% of them singletons, with around 2.8% in the top ten. Time point noted: pre-sensitization, week 0. Treatment denoted: therapeutic diphenylcyclopropenone sensitization with weekly scalp DPC. The sample was whole blood, taken in connection with sensitization to the hapten diphenylcyclopropenone (DPC). This chain connects TRBV7-2 to TRBJ1-3; a possible D gene is TRBD1 (5 bases). The clonotype was recovered from a woman aged 18 to 35 with alopecia areata. Some clones in this sample may be carry-over from other donors' samples. CDR3 nucleotide sequence: TGTGCCAGCAGTTCTTCCCAGGGAGACACCATATATTTT. It encodes CASSSSQGDTIYF.